This TCR beta chain is from a study of shared clonotypes between healthy human individuals. Study observations and caveats: Clonotypes which were not shared had lower generation probabilities than clonotypes that all four donors shared.

TCRdb's table, derived via immunoSEQ multiplex PCR, lists solely in-frame clones and lacks some. The table shows under 650,000 clones, with 90% to 96% occurring only once. In its sample, this clone was seen once. Antigen unknown. Germline V CDR1 and CDR2: ENHRY, SYGVKD. Trimming removed 4 bases from V and 3 bases from J, with 22 bases in between. This CDR3 is 17 amino acids long. The chain joins TRBV10-3 to TRBJ2-7; TRBD1 is a possible D gene (7 bases). Material for sequencing was naive CD4+ T cells sorted from blood. The subset denotes: CD45RA+ positively selected. This TCR was sampled from a woman aged 25 to 39 in good health. CDR3 bases: TGTGCCATCAGTGGACCAGGACAGGCGGGGTTGAACTACGAGCAGTACTTC. Its protein is CAISGPGQAGLNYEQYF.